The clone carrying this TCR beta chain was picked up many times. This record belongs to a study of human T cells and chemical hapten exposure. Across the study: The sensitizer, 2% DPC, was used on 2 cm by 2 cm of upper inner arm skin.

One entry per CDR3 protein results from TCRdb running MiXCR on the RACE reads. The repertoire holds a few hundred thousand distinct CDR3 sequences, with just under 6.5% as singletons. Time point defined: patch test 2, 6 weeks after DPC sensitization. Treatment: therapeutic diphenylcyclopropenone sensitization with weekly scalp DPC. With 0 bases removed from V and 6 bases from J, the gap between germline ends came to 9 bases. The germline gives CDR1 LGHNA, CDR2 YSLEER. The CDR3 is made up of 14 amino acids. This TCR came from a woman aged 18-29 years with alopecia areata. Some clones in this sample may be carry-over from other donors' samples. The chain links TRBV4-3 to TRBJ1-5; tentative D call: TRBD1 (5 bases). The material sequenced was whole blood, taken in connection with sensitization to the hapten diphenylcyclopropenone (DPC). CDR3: CASSQDRGTQPQHF. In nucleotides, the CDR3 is TGCGCCAGCAGCCAAGATCGAGGGACTCAGCCCCAGCATTTT.